Only one count was recorded for the clone carrying this T cell receptor (beta chain). Generated by immunoSEQ multiplex PCR, the TCRdb table keeps only in-frame clones and is missing some. The table records about 80,000 clones, 85% to 90% of them present only once. The source of the sample is a study of control samples from healthy donors and cancer patients. Germline assignment: CDR1 SGHDT and CDR2 YYEEEE. The CDR3 runs 15 residues. V lost 4 bases and J 4 bases, leaving 15 bases between the germline ends. The chain links TRBV5-6 to TRBJ1-5; weak D call: TRBD1 (5 bases). The sequencing sample was made of blood. The receptor comes from a woman in her fifties or sixties in good health. The CDR3 loop is CASSGRRDLNQPQHF. CDR3 DNA sequence: TGTGCCAGCAGCGGTCGCCGGGACCTTAATCAGCCCCAGCATTTT.